Shown below are 25 T cell receptor beta chains from a single sample sequenced in a study of T cells in Graves' hyperthyroidism and ophthalmopathy. Researchers amplified the TCR beta CDR3 regions from RNA transcripts. Using the HTBI primer set, a first-round RT-PCR was run on the TCR CDR3. TCRdb reanalysed the multiplex PCR reads using MiXCR and keeps one entry per CDR3 protein. The profile shows approximately 520,000 distinct CDR3 sequences, approximately 25% of them singletons. Sequenced input: blood. These receptors were obtained from a woman between 25 and 40 years old with Graves' ophthalmopathy.

This clonotype was recorded many times. The CDR3 region is CSAPGGTGRYEQYF. For the CDR3, the DNA is TGCAGTGCCCCAGGGGGGACAGGGCGATACGAGCAGTACTTC. The V gene is TRBV20-1, the J gene TRBJ2-7; the match to TRBD1 covers 9 bases. CDR3 length: 14 amino acids. Trimming cost V 6 bases and J 4 bases; bases outside gene matches: 10. Germline CDR1 is DFQATT and CDR2 is SNEGSKA (reference sequence).

The chain joins TRBV6-1 to TRBJ2-7; D is tentatively TRBD1 or TRBD2 (5 bases each). Germline V gene lookup returns CDR1 MNHNS and CDR2 SASEGT. The CDR3 sequence is 13 residues long. Trimming left V 5 bases short and J 5 bases short, with 13 bases between. The CDR3 region has the DNA TGTGCCAGCAGTAGGGACCTCATGAACGAGCAGTACTTC. Encoded protein: CASSRDLMNEQYF.

This chain links TRBV20-1 with TRBJ1-5, with a possible D match to TRBD1 (5 bases). The CDR3 extends over 15 amino acids. The germline V and J ends were trimmed by 1 base and 0 bases, with 10 bases remaining between them. Germline V gives CDR1 DFQATT, CDR2 SNEGSKA (reference sequence). The CDR3 bases are TGCAGTGCTAGAGTGGGGGGAGGTAGCAATCAGCCCCAGCATTTT. This codes for CSARVGGGSNQPQHF.

This chain connects TRBV20-1 to TRBJ2-7; TRBD1 is a possible D gene (7 bases). Per germline, CDR1 DFQATT and CDR2 SNEGSKA (reference sequence). The V end was cut by 0 bases, the J end by 0 bases, with 21 bases between. The CDR3 totals 18 residues. In nucleotides, the CDR3 is TGCAGTGCTAGAGATTGGTGGACGGGAGACAGGGACTCCTACGAGCAGTACTTC. Protein sequence: CSARDWWTGDRDSYEQYF.

This clonotype was observed a handful of times. The genes are TRBV7-2 and TRBJ1-5, with D hard to call. The V gene lost 5 bases and the J gene lost 3 bases, with 17 bases spanning the gap. CDR1 SGHTA and CDR2 FQGNSA come from the germline V gene. This CDR3 spans 16 amino acids. CDR3 sequence: CASSLLPDGLNQPQHF. CDR3 sequence (DNA): TGTGCCAGCAGCCTCCTCCCGGACGGACTCAATCAGCCCCAGCATTTT.

The table lists this clonotype with many counts. The chain couples TRBV7-2 to TRBJ2-5; a weak D match, TRBD1 (5 bases). V shed 2 bases and J shed 4 bases, with 11 bases lying between them. CDR3 length: 14 residues. Germline V gene lookup returns CDR1 SGHTA and CDR2 FQGNSA. This CDR3 reads CASSLRQLSETQYF. CDR3 DNA: TGTGCCAGCAGCTTAAGACAGCTCTCAGAGACCCAGTACTTC.

The V gene is TRBV11-1, the J gene TRBJ2-6; D call uncertain. The germline V and J ends were trimmed by 0 bases and 0 bases, with 6 bases remaining between them. This CDR3 comprises 16 residues. Germline-derived CDR1 and CDR2 are SGHAT and FQDESV (reference sequence). The CDR3 DNA reads TGTGCCAGCAGCTTAGCGCAATACTCTGGGGCCAACGTCCTGACTTTC. Translated, it gives CASSLAQYSGANVLTF. The full variable domain, completed using reference TRBV11-1 and TRBJ2-6, is EAEVAQSPRYKITEKSQAVAFWCDPISGHATLYWYRQILGQGPELLVQFQDESVVDDSQLPKDRFSAERLKGVDSTLKIQPAELGDSAMYLCASSLAQYSGANVLTFGAGSRLTVL.

With respect to this clonotype: One end of the junction does not line up with germline, which may come from a read error. The chain links TRBV2 to TRBJ1-1; D ambiguous. The CDR3 totals 14 residues. The germline gives CDR1 SNHLY, CDR2 FYNNEI. The CDR3 is CASSDRIMNTDAFF. CDR3 sequence (DNA): TGTGCCAGCAGTGATCGGATAATGAACACTGATGCTTTCTTT.

This rearrangement joins TRBV25-1 to TRBJ2-3, with D possibly TRBD1 on 6 matching bases. Trimming removed 4 bases at V and 2 bases at J, with 10 bases between. CDR3 length: 14 amino acids. Germline V gene data show CDR1 as MGHDK and CDR2 as SYGVNS. The CDR3 nucleotides are TGTGCCAGCAGTGGCCGACAGGTCACAGATACGCAGTATTTT. Residues: CASSGRQVTDTQYF.

This clonotype was seen at least ten times. It may be a read error: a sequence one base away is much more abundant. The rearrangement joins TRBV12-3 or TRBV12-4 to TRBJ1-2, with D tentatively TRBD1 (5 bases). This CDR3 is 13 amino acids long. Trimming removed 4 bases from V and 8 bases from J, with 14 bases in between. The CDR3 coding sequence is TGTGCCAGCAGTTGGGGAGAGAGGGGCGGCTACACCTTC. Encoded protein: CASSWGERGGYTF.

This clonotype occurred many times. The chain has TRBV4-2 and TRBJ1-1; 7 bases map to TRBD1. Looked up from germline, CDR1 is LGHNA and CDR2 is YNFKEQ. This CDR3 contains 15 residues. V shed 3 bases, J shed 4 bases, and the junction held 8 bases outside the gene matches. The CDR3 bases are TGTGCCAGCAGCCACCTAACAGGGGCGGGCACTGAAGCTTTCTTT. As protein: CASSHLTGAGTEAFF.

This clonotype showed up many times. This chain joins TRBV7-8 and TRBJ2-7, with 8 bases matching TRBD1. The ends lost 5 bases at V and 3 bases at J; junction bases unmatched: 15. Germline lookup yields CDR1 SGHVS and CDR2 FQNEAQ. The CDR3 has 17 residues. CDR3 DNA: TGTGCCAGCAGCCACGGGACAGGCGGCGGTGGGGTCTACGAGCAGTACTTC. Encoded protein: CASSHGTGGGGVYEQYF.

This clonotype was counted at least ten times. The chain is built from TRBV20-1 and TRBJ2-5; 11 nucleotides match TRBD2. Germline trimming cut 6 bases from V and 2 bases from J; bases unmatched to any gene: 17. The CDR3 extends over 18 amino acids. Germline V gives CDR1 DFQATT, CDR2 SNEGSKA (reference sequence). The DNA for the CDR3 is TGCAGTGCCGTGGGGGGGCTAGCGGGGGGCAACCTTCAAGAGACCCAGTACTTC. Encoded protein: CSAVGGLAGGNLQETQYF.

Ten or more counts support this clonotype. The CDR3 spells CASSIQGNYGYTF. In DNA, the CDR3 is TGTGCCAGTAGTATACAGGGGAACTATGGCTACACCTTC. The J gene is TRBJ1-2, the V gene TRBV19; D might be TRBD1 (6 bases). Trimming cost V 2 bases and J 2 bases, with 6 bases left between them. Germline lookup yields CDR1 LNHDA and CDR2 SQIVND (reference sequence). There are 13 residues in the CDR3.

This clonotype was counted a few times. The chain recombines TRBV19 with TRBJ1-3; tentatively, D is TRBD1 (6 bases). Trimming removed 3 bases at V and 4 bases at J, with 10 bases between. This CDR3 has 14 amino acids. CDR1 and CDR2 (germline): LNHDA, SQIVND (reference sequence). The CDR3 sequence is CASSMRDIGNTIYF. CDR3 DNA sequence: TGTGCCAGTAGTATGAGGGACATCGGAAACACCATATATTTT.

The chain employs TRBV29-1 and TRBJ1-2, with D possibly matching TRBD1 (6 bases). Trimming removed 2 bases from V and 0 bases from J, with 13 bases in between. Germline V gene sequence: CDR1 SQVTM, CDR2 ANQGSEA. CDR3 length: 15 residues. CDR3 nucleotide sequence: TGCAGCGTTGAACCCAGGGGAGAGGCTAACTATGGCTACACCTTC. The encoded protein is CSVEPRGEANYGYTF.

In its sample, this clonotype was seen many times. The chain uses TRBV7-2 and TRBJ1-1, with D tentatively TRBD1 (5 bases). Trimming shortened V by 5 bases and J by 5 bases, and 15 bases separated the two germline ends. This CDR3 has 14 amino acids. Germline V gene sequence: CDR1 SGHTA, CDR2 FQGNSA. CDR3 in amino acids: CASSMMGGWTEAFF. The CDR3 DNA is TGTGCCAGCAGCATGATGGGGGGATGGACTGAAGCTTTCTTT. Full variable domain (remainder filled in from reference TRBV7-2 and TRBJ1-1): GAGVSQSPSNKVTEKGKDVELRCDPISGHTALYWYRQSLGQGLEFLIYFQGNSAPDKSGLPSDRFSAERTGGSVSTLTIQRTQQEDSAVYLCASSMMGGWTEAFFGQGTRLTVV.

This clonotype has at least ten counts. The V and J genes are TRBV6-1 and TRBJ1-5; 10 bases agree with TRBD1. V dropped 5 bases and J dropped 3; count of bases not matched to a gene: 7. Per germline, CDR1 MNHNS and CDR2 SASEGT. CDR3 length: 16 residues. The CDR3 here is CASSTRTGGVNQPQHF. The CDR3 nucleotides read TGTGCCAGCAGTACCCGGACAGGGGGTGTCAATCAGCCCCAGCATTTT.

This clonotype has a handful of counts. V usage is TRBV27 and J usage is TRBJ2-5; D might be TRBD1 (6 bases). The germline V and J ends were trimmed by 1 base and 5 bases, with 14 bases remaining between them. The CDR3 length is 15 residues. Germline CDR1 MNHEY, CDR2 SMNVEV (reference sequence). CDR3 DNA: TGTGCCAGCAGTTTATTGGCAGGGGATACGGAGACCCAGTACTTC. This codes for CASSLLAGDTETQYF.

This clonotype was recorded many times. The J gene is TRBJ2-7, the V gene TRBV5-4; 7 positions match TRBD1. The CDR3 consists of 12 residues. The V gene's germline CDR1 is SGHNT and CDR2 YYREEE (reference sequence). Losses at the gene ends were 3 bases for V and 6 bases for J; bases not matched to a gene: 3. CDR3 in amino acids: CASSWDSGEQYF. The CDR3, as DNA: TGTGCCAGCAGCTGGGACAGTGGCGAGCAGTACTTC. Variable domain in full (rest from reference TRBV5-4 and TRBJ2-7): ETGVTQSPTHLIKTRGQQVTLRCSSQSGHNTVSWYQQALGQGPQFIFQYYREEENGRGNFPPRFSGLQFPNYSSELNVNALELDDSALYLCASSWDSGEQYFGPGTRLTVT.

This clonotype was counted at least ten times. CDR3 DNA: TGTGCCAGCAGCCGGAAGGGGACAGGGGGATACGAGCAGTACTTC. Its protein is CASSRKGTGGYEQYF. The chain carries TRBV5-8 and TRBJ2-7; TRBD1 aligns across 11 bases. The trim removed 4 bases at V and 4 bases at J, leaving 7 bases unmatched. This CDR3 is 15 amino acids long. Germline V CDR1 and CDR2: SGHTS, YDEGEE.

The chain links TRBV12-3 or TRBV12-4 to TRBJ1-1; D ambiguous. This CDR3 has 15 residues. Trimming cost V 6 bases and J 5 bases, with 19 bases left between them. As DNA, the CDR3 is TGTGCCAGCAGCCCTGTCCGGGAGAGGATTACTGAAGCTTTCTTT. Protein: CASSPVRERITEAFF.

This clonotype was seen repeatedly, ten times or more. V is TRBV4-2 and J is TRBJ1-2; 8 positions agree with TRBD1. This CDR3 comprises 15 residues. V dropped 4 bases and J dropped 8; count of bases not matched to a gene: 12. Germline V lookup: CDR1 LGHNA, CDR2 YNFKEQ. DNA for the CDR3: TGTGCCAGCAGCCTGGGGATGGACAGGGTAGGAGGCTACACCTTC. Protein: CASSLGMDRVGGYTF.

This clonotype appeared many times. The chain recombines TRBV18 with TRBJ1-3; D is ambiguous. CDR3 length equals 15 residues. Per the germline V gene, CDR1 is KGHSH and CDR2 is LQKENI. Trimming shortened V by 3 bases and J by 2 bases, and 11 bases separated the two germline ends. CDR3 DNA sequence: TGTGCCAGCTCACCGTCGGCAGTCACTGGAAACACCATATATTTT. Amino acids: CASSPSAVTGNTIYF.

This clonotype has only a few counts. V and J are TRBV18 and TRBJ1-2; 11 bases align to TRBD1. Trimming removed 8 bases from V and 0 bases from J; junction bases left unmatched: 11. Germline-derived CDR1 and CDR2 are KGHSH and LQKENI. CDR3 length equals 17 residues. The DNA of the CDR3 is TGTGCCAGCGCGGGACAGGGGGTAGATTCCGCTAACTATGGCTACACCTTC. It is translated as CASAGQGVDSANYGYTF.